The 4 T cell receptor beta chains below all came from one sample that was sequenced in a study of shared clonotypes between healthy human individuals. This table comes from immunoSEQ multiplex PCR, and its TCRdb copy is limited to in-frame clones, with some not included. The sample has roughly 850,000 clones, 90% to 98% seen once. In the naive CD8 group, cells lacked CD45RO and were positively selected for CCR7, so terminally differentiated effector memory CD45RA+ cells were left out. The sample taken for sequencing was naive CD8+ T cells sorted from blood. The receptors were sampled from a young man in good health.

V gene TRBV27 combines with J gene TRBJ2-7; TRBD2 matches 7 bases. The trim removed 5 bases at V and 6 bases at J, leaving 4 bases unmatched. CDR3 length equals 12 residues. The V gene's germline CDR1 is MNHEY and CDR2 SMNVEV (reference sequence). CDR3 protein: CASSTGGGEQYF. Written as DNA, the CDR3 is TGTGCCAGCAGTACGGGGGGTGGCGAGCAGTACTTC.

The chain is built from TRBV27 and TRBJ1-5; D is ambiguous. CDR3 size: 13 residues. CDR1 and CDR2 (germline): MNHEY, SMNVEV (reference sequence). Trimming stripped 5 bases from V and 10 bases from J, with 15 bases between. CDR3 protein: CASSDLGHFPQHF. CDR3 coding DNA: TGTGCCAGCAGTGACTTAGGGCACTTCCCCCAGCATTTT.

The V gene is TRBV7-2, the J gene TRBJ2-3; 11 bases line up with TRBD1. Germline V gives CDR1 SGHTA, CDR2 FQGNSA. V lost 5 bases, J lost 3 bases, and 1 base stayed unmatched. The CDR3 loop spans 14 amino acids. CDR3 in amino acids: CASSRDRGTDTQYF. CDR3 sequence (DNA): TGTGCCAGCAGCCGGGACAGGGGGACAGATACGCAGTATTTT.

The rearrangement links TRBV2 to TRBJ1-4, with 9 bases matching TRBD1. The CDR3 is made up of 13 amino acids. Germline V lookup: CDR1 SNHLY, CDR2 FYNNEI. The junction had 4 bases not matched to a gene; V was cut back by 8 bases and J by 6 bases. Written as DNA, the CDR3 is TGTGCCAGCCGGGACAGGGTCGATGAAAAACTGTTTTTT. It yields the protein CASRDRVDEKLFF.